The 20 T cell receptor beta chains below all came from one sample that was sequenced in a study of T cell repertoires in cytomegalovirus infection. MiXCR was run by TCRdb on the reads, yielding one entry per CDR3 protein. The sample lists about 900,000 distinct CDR3 sequences, under 40% occurring once. The antigens of these receptors remain unknown. Sequenced material: cultured CD8+ T cells from PBMCs, taken from culture after CMV antigen stimulation. Receptors originate from a human donor in good health (CMV status not recorded). Some clones in this sample may be carry-over from other donors' samples.

A few counts support this clonotype. The chain has TRBV5-1 and TRBJ2-1, with TRBD2 matching 12 bases. After removal of 1 base from V and 4 bases from J, the junction contained 6 bases not matched to a gene. The CDR3 spans 17 residues. Germline V gene sequence: CDR1 SGHRS, CDR2 YFSETQ. The CDR3 loop reads CASSLLAGGPQYNEQFF. The CDR3, as DNA: TGCGCCAGCAGCTTGCTAGCGGGGGGGCCTCAATACAATGAGCAGTTCTTC.

The V gene is TRBV27, the J gene TRBJ2-1, with 9 positions matching TRBD2. J was trimmed by 5 bases and V by 5 bases; bases with no gene match: 4. Germline V gives CDR1 MNHEY, CDR2 SMNVEV (reference sequence). The CDR3 consists of 14 residues. The CDR3 nucleotides read TGTGCCAGCAGTATCCTAGCGGGGAACAATGAGCAGTTCTTC. Its protein product is CASSILAGNNEQFF.

The sample holds many counts of this clonotype. The chain carries TRBV12-3 or TRBV12-4 and TRBJ1-2; D unclear. Trimming shortened V by 3 bases and J by 3 bases, and 20 bases separated the two germline ends. The CDR3 consists of 17 residues. The CDR3 DNA reads as TGTGCCAGCAGTTTGTCTAACAGCGGGTATGCTTACTATGGCTACACCTTC. This gives the protein CASSLSNSGYAYYGYTF.

The chain has TRBV2 and TRBJ2-1; TRBD2 matches 12 bases. Germline V CDR1 and CDR2: SNHLY, FYNNEI. Trimming cost V 1 base and J 2 bases; bases outside gene matches: 3. The CDR3 runs to 17 residues. CDR3 amino acids: CASSEGLAGETYNEQFF. The CDR3 DNA reads TGTGCCAGCAGTGAAGGACTAGCGGGGGAGACCTACAATGAGCAGTTCTTC. The variable domain in full, completed from reference TRBV2 and TRBJ2-1, reads EPEVTQTPSHQVTQMGQEVILRCVPISNHLYFYWYRQILGQKVEFLVSFYNNEISEKSEIFDDQFSVERPDGSNFTLKIRSTKLEDSAMYFCASSEGLAGETYNEQFFGPGTRLTVL.

V and J are TRBV4-2 and TRBJ1-2; the D gene is possibly TRBD1 (5 bases). CDR3 length equals 13 residues. Germline V gene sequence: CDR1 LGHNA, CDR2 YNFKEQ. Deletions cut 0 bases from V and 6 bases from J, with 8 bases between. This CDR3 reads CASSQERGHGYTF. The CDR3 DNA is TGTGCCAGCAGCCAAGAACGGGGCCATGGCTACACCTTC.

This clonotype has a handful of counts. The CDR3 DNA sequence: TGTGCCAGCAGCTCCCAGCGGGGGAGGGGCTACGAGCAGTACGTC. Translated, it gives CASSSQRGRGYEQYV. V usage is TRBV7-2 and J usage is TRBJ2-7; 8 positions agree with TRBD2. The CDR3 has 15 residues. CDR1 is SGHTA and CDR2 is FQGNSA in the germline V gene. After removal of 4 bases from V and 3 bases from J, the junction contained 8 bases not matched to a gene.

This clonotype was counted a single time. The V call is TRBV2, the J call TRBJ2-7, with D possibly TRBD1 on 6 matching bases. The CDR3 length is 15 residues. Germline CDR1 SNHLY, CDR2 FYNNEI. Trimming removed 5 bases from V and 3 bases from J, with 17 bases in between. CDR3 DNA sequence: TGTGCCAGCAGTATATACGGTGGACAGCTCTACGAGCAGTACTTC. Translated, it gives CASSIYGGQLYEQYF.

This clonotype was seen more than once but under ten times. Relative to the germline gene, one junction end is altered; a read error may explain this. V and J are TRBV7-7 and TRBJ2-2; 12 bases fit TRBD2. Germline CDR1 is SSHAT and CDR2 is FNYEAQ (reference sequence). CDR3 length: 18 amino acids. The CDR3 coding sequence is TGTGCTAGCACCCCATGGGCTAGCGGGGGGGTAAACACCGGGGAGCTGTTTTTT. Residues: CASTPWASGGVNTGELFF.

The gene calls are TRBV19 and TRBJ2-3, with D uncertain. Trimming took 10 bases from V and 9 from J, leaving 14 bases between them. The CDR3 totals 11 residues. CDR1 and CDR2 (germline): LNHDA, SQIVND (reference sequence). In DNA form, the CDR3 reads TGTGCCACGATGGCCGCAAAAACGCAGTATTTT. This codes for CATMAAKTQYF.

This clonotype was recorded a few times. The chain uses TRBV10-1 and TRBJ2-7, with D unclear. The CDR3 is 12 residues long. V was trimmed by 3 bases and J by 5 bases, leaving 8 bases between them. Germline V gene data show CDR1 as WNHNN and CDR2 as SYGVQD (reference sequence). CDR3 nucleotide sequence: TGCGCCAGCAGTGATAAAGGGAACGAGCAGTACTTC. The encoded protein is CASSDKGNEQYF.

The J gene is TRBJ2-3, the V gene TRBV4-2; D not resolved. V was shortened by 2 bases and J by 4 bases, with 19 bases between the two germline ends. The CDR3 spans 17 residues. Germline loops: CDR1 LGHNA, CDR2 YNFKEQ. CDR3 protein: CASSQRTAGDRSDTQYF. In DNA, the CDR3 is TGTGCCAGCAGCCAAAGGACCGCTGGGGATAGATCAGATACGCAGTATTTT.

V usage is TRBV28 and J usage is TRBJ1-1; 10 bases match TRBD1. V shed 4 bases, J shed 10 bases, and the junction held 9 bases outside the gene matches. This CDR3 spans 14 amino acids. Germline CDR1 and CDR2: MDHEN and SYDVKM. Here the CDR3 reads CASSSRQGAGSAFF. CDR3 sequence (DNA): TGTGCCAGCAGTTCAAGACAGGGGGCAGGTTCAGCTTTCTTT.

This clonotype turned up a few times. The genes are TRBV27 and TRBJ2-1; D is perhaps TRBD1 (5 bases). The CDR3 runs 14 residues. V was trimmed by 6 bases and J by 4 bases, leaving 13 bases between them. The germline gives CDR1 MNHEY, CDR2 SMNVEV (reference sequence). The CDR3 DNA reads as TGTGCCAGCAGCCCTACAGGAGTTTACAATGAGCAGTTCTTC. It yields the protein CASSPTGVYNEQFF.

This clonotype was found a few times. The CDR3 nucleotides read TGTGCCAGCAGCCTTACAGGGGGCGCGGGGAATCAGCCCCAGCATTTT. Translation: CASSLTGGAGNQPQHF. This chain joins TRBV7-9 and TRBJ1-5; 9 bases are shared with TRBD1. After removal of 5 bases from V and 4 bases from J, the junction contained 9 bases not matched to a gene. Germline CDR1 reads SEHNR; CDR2 reads FQNEAQ (reference sequence). The CDR3 is made up of 16 amino acids.

This clonotype was recorded many times. The rearrangement uses TRBV7-6 and TRBJ2-2; D may match TRBD1 or TRBD2 (5 bases each). Trimming pared 5 bases from V and 3 bases from J, leaving 16 bases between. Per the germline V gene, CDR1 is SGHVS and CDR2 is FNYEAQ. The CDR3 consists of 16 residues. CDR3 protein: CASSGPLGTDTGELFF. The CDR3 DNA reads TGTGCCAGCAGCGGGCCCTTAGGGACGGACACCGGGGAGCTGTTTTTT.

The chain joins TRBV4-1 to TRBJ1-5; D is uncertain. The CDR3 loop spans 14 amino acids. Germline loops: CDR1 MGHRA, CDR2 YSYEKL. Trimming stripped 0 bases from V and 9 bases from J, with 12 bases between. The CDR3 protein is CASSQDQVRWPQHF. The DNA for the CDR3 is TGCGCCAGCAGCCAAGACCAGGTCCGCTGGCCCCAGCATTTT.

The chain carries TRBV28 and TRBJ2-3; D ambiguous. V gave up 6 bases and J gave up 4 bases, with 20 bases separating them. Germline values: CDR1 MDHEN, CDR2 SYDVKM. The CDR3 extends over 16 amino acids. CDR3 DNA sequence: TGTGCCAGCAGCTTACTCAAAGGATTAGGCGCAGATACGCAGTATTTT. Its protein product is CASSLLKGLGADTQYF.

The genes are TRBV7-9 and TRBJ2-5; D perhaps matches TRBD1 (5 bases). Germline CDR1 SEHNR, CDR2 FQNEAQ (reference sequence). The V and J ends lost 5 bases and 3 bases respectively, with 16 bases between them. This CDR3 has 15 amino acids. The CDR3 protein is CASSLGPTVEETQYF. The CDR3 bases are TGTGCCAGCAGCCTCGGGCCGACAGTTGAAGAGACCCAGTACTTC.

The rearrangement uses TRBV6-1 and TRBJ1-4, with 11 positions matching TRBD1. The germline V gene encodes CDR1 MNHNS and CDR2 SASEGT. Germline trimming cut 4 bases from V and 5 bases from J; bases unmatched to any gene: 12. CDR3 length: 18 residues. CDR3 amino acids: CASSGRGQGARRNEKLFF. The CDR3 DNA reads as TGTGCCAGCAGTGGTCGCGGACAGGGGGCGCGGAGGAATGAAAAACTGTTTTTT.

A single count supports this clonotype. The V and J genes are TRBV4-3 and TRBJ2-3, with TRBD2 matching over 11 bases. V was pared by 0 bases and J by 0 bases, with 8 bases of the junction left unmatched. This CDR3 has 19 amino acids. Germline CDR1 LGHNA, CDR2 YSLEER. CDR3 in amino acids: CASSQDPNLAGGSTDTQYF. The CDR3, as DNA: TGCGCCAGCAGCCAAGATCCAAACCTAGCGGGGGGTAGCACAGATACGCAGTATTTT.